The clone carrying this T cell receptor beta chain was seen a handful of times. CDR1 and CDR2 (germline): SGHRS, YFSETQ. The V gene lost 2 bases and the J gene lost 2 bases, with 11 bases spanning the gap. CDR3 length equals 15 residues. The data stem from a study of blood T cell repertoires in COVID-19. Clones were sequenced by immunoSEQ multiplex PCR, and TCRdb holds only the in-frame ones, with some missing. The table records tens of thousands of clones, over 75% of them present only once. The sequence derives from a human donor in a cohort sampled during active COVID-19. The chain carries TRBV5-1 and TRBJ1-3; D might be TRBD1 (6 bases). The sequencing input was peripheral blood. The CDR3 coding sequence is TGCGCCAGCAGCTTATCAGGGACACCTGGAAACACCATATATTTT. Its protein product is CASSLSGTPGNTIYF.